This T cell receptor beta chain comes out of a study of T-cell memory formation after mild COVID-19. TCRdb reprocessed the 5' RACE reads via MiXCR and lists one record per CDR3 protein. The sample contains 110,000 or so distinct CDR3 sequences, around a fifth of which appear only once. CDR3 size: 14 residues. CDR1 and CDR2 from the germline V gene are MNHEY and SVGEGT. V dropped 7 bases and J dropped 1; count of bases not matched to a gene: 4. The rearrangement joins TRBV6-2 or TRBV6-3 to TRBJ2-1; 7 bases line up with TRBD1. Sequencing used PBMCs or a T cell subset sorted from them (not recorded which). The receptor was isolated from a man aged 18 to 30 who had mild COVID-19 (a few samples of this study predate the infection). Cell type and time point are not known. Written as DNA, the CDR3 is TGTGCCAGCACCTCGGGACAGTCCTACAATGAGCAGTTCTTC. Its translation is CASTSGQSYNEQFF.